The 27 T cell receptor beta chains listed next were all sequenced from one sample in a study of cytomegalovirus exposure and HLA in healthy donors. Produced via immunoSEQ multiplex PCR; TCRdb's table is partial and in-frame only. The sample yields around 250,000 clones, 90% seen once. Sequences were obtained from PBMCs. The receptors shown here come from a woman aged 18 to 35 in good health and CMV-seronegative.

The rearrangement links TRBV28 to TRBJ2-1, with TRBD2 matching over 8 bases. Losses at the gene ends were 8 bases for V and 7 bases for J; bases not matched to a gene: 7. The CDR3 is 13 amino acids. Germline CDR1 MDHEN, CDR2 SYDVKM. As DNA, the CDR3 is TGTGCCAGCTCGGGGGGGCGTGGGAATGAGCAGTTCTTC. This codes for CASSGGRGNEQFF.

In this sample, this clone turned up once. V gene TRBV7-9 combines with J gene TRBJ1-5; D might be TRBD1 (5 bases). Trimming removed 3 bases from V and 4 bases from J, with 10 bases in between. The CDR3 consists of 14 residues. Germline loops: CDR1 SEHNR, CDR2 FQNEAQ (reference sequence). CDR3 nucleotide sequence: TGTGCCAGCAGCTTCGGGGCGGGAAATCAGCCCCAGCATTTT. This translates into CASSFGAGNQPQHF.

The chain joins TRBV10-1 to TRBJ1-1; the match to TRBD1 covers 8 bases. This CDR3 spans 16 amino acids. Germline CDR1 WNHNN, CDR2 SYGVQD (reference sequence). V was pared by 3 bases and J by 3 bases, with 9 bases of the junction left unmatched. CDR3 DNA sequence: TGCGCCAGCAGTGATCACAGGGGGAACGATTACACTGAAGCTTTCTTT. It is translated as CASSDHRGNDYTEAFF.

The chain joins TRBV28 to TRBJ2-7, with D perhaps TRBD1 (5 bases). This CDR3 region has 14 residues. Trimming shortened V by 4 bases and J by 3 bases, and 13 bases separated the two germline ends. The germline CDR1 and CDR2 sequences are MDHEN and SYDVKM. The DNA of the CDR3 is TGTGCCAGCAGTTCTCAGGGCGAGGACTACGAGCAGTACGTC. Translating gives CASSSQGEDYEQYV.

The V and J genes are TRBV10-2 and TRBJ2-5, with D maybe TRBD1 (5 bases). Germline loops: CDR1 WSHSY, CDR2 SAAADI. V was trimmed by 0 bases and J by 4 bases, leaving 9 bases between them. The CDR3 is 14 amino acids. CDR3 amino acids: CASSESRGRETQYF. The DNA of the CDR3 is TGCGCCAGCAGTGAGTCAAGGGGCCGAGAGACCCAGTACTTC.

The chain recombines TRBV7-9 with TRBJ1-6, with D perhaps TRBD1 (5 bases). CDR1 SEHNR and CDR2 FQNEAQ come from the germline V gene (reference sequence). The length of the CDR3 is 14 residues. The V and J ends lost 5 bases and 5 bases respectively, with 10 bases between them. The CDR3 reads CASSLDRNNSPLHF. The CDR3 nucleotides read TGTGCCAGCAGCCTCGACAGAAATAATTCACCCCTCCACTTT. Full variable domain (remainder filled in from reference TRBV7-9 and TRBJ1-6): DTGVSQNPRHKITKRGQNVTFRCDPISEHNRLYWYRQTLGQGPEFLTYFQNEAQLEKSRLLSDRFSAERPKGSFSTLEIQRTEQGDSAMYLCASSLDRNNSPLHFGNGTRLTVT.

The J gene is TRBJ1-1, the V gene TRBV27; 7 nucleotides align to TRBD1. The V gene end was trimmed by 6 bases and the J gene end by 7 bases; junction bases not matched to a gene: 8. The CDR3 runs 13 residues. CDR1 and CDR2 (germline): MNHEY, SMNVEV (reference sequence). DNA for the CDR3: TGTGCCAGCAGGATACAGGGGACCCTTGAAGCTTTCTTT. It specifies CASRIQGTLEAFF.

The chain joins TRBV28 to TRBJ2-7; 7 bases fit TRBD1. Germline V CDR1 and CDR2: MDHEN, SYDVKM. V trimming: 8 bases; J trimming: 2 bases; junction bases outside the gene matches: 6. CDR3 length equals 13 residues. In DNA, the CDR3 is TGTGCCAGCTCCGGGACAGCAACCTACGAGCAGTACGTC. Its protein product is CASSGTATYEQYV.

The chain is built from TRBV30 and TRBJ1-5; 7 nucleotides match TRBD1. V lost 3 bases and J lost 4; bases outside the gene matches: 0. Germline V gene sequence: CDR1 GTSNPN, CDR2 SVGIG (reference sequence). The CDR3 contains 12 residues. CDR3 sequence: CAWRTGNQPQHF. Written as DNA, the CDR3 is TGTGCCTGGAGGACAGGGAATCAGCCCCAGCATTTT.

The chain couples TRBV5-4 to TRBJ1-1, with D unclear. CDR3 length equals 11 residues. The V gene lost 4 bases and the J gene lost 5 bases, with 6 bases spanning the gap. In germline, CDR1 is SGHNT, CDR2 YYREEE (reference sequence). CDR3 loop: CASSGSTEAFF. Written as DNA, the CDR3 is TGTGCCAGCAGCGGGAGTACTGAAGCTTTCTTT. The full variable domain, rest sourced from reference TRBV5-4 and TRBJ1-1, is ETGVTQSPTHLIKTRGQQVTLRCSSQSGHNTVSWYQQALGQGPQFIFQYYREEENGRGNFPPRFSGLQFPNYSSELNVNALELDDSALYLCASSGSTEAFFGQGTRLTVV.

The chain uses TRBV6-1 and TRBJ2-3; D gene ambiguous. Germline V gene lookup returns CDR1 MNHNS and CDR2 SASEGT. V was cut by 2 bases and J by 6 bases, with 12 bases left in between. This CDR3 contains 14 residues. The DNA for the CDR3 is TGTGCCAGCAGTGAATACCCGTCAGCGGATACGCAGTATTTT. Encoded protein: CASSEYPSADTQYF.

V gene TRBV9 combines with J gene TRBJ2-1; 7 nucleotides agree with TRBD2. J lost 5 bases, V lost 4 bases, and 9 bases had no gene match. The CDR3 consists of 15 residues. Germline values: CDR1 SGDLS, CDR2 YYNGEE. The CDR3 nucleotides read TGTGCCAGCAGCCCCTTCGGGGGGTATGACAATGAGCAGTTCTTC. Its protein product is CASSPFGGYDNEQFF.

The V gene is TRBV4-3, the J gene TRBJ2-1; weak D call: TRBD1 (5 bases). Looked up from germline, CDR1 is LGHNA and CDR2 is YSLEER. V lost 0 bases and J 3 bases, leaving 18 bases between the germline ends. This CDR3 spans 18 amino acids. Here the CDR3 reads CASSQDIKGLPHYNEQFF. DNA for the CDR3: TGCGCCAGCAGCCAAGATATTAAGGGGCTACCACACTACAATGAGCAGTTCTTC.

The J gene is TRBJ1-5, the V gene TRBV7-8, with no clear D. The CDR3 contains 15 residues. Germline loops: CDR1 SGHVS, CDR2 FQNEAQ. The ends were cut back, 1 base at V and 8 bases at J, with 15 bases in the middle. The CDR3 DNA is TGTGCCAGCAGCTTAGATTCCGGGTTTGATAAGCCCCAGCATTTT. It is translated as CASSLDSGFDKPQHF.

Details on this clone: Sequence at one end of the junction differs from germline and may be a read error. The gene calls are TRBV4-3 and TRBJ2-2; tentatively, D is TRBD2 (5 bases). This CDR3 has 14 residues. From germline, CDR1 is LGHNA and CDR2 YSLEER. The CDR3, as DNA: TGCGCCAGCAGCCCCAACCTTTCAAAACGGGGAGCTGTTTTT. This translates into CASSPNLSKRGAVF.

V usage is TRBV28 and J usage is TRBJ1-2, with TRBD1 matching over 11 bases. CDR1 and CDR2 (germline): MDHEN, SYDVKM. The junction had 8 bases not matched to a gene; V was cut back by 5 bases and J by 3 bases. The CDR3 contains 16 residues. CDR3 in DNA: TGTGCCAGCAGTATCCCCGGGACAGGGGGTCACTATGGCTACACCTTC. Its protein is CASSIPGTGGHYGYTF.

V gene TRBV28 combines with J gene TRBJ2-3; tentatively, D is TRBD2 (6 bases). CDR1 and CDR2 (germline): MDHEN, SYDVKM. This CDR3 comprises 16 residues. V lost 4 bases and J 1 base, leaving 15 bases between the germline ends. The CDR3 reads CASSSRLVWGTDTQYF. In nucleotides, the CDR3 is TGTGCCAGCAGTTCTCGACTAGTCTGGGGCACAGATACGCAGTATTTT.

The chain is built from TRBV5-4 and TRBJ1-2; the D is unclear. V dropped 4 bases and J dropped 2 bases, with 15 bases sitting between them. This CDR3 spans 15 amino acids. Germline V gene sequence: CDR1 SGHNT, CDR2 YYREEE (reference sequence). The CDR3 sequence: CASSPTGRVNYGYTF. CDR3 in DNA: TGTGCCAGCAGCCCGACCGGTCGGGTGAACTATGGCTACACCTTC. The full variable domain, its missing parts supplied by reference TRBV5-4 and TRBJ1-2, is ETGVTQSPTHLIKTRGQQVTLRCSSQSGHNTVSWYQQALGQGPQFIFQYYREEENGRGNFPPRFSGLQFPNYSSELNVNALELDDSALYLCASSPTGRVNYGYTFGSGTRLTVV.

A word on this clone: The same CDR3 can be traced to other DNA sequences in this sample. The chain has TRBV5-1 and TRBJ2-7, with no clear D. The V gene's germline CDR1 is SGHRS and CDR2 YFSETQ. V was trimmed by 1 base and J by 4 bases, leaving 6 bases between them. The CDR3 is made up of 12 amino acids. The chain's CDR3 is CASSLPSYEQYF. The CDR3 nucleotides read TGCGCCAGCAGCTTGCCTAGTTACGAGCAGTACTTC.

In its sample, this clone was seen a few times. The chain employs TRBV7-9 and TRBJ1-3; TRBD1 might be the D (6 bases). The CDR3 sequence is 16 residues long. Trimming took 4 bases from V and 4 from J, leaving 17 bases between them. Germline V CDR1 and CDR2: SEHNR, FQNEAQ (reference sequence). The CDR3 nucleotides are TGTGCCAGCAGCTCCTACAGGGACCCGACGGGAAACACCATATATTTT. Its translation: CASSSYRDPTGNTIYF.

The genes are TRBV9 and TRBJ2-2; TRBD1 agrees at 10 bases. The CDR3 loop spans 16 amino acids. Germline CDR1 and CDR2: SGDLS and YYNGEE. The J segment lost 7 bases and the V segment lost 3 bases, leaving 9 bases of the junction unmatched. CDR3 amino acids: CASSGSAGQGFGELFF. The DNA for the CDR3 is TGTGCCAGCAGCGGATCGGCGGGACAGGGGTTCGGGGAGCTGTTTTTT.

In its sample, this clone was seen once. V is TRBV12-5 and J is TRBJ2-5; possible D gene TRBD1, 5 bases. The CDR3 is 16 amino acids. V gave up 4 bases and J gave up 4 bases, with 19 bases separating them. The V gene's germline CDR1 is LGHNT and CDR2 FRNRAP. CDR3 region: CASGSKQQGVGETQYF. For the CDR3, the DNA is TGTGCTAGTGGTTCAAAACAGCAGGGTGTTGGAGAGACCCAGTACTTC.

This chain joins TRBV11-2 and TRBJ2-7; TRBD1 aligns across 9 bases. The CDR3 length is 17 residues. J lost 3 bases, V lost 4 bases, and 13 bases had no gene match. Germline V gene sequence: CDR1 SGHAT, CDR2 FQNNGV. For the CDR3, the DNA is TGTGCCAGCAGCTCCACCGGTCCGGGACAGGGACGCTACGAGCAGTACGTC. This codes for CASSSTGPGQGRYEQYV.

The CDR3 region is CASNQHPWGRYNEQFF. CDR3 sequence (DNA): TGCGCCAGCAATCAACACCCATGGGGGCGATACAATGAGCAGTTCTTC. The gene calls are TRBV5-1 and TRBJ2-1; TRBD1 is a possible D gene (6 bases). Germline CDR1 and CDR2: SGHRS and YFSETQ. This CDR3 has 16 amino acids. Deletions cut 6 bases from V and 4 bases from J, with 20 bases between.

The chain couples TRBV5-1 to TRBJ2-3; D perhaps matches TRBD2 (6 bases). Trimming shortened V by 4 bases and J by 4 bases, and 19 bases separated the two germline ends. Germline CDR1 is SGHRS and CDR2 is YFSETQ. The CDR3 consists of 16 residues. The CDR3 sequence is CASSGGALLPPDTQYF. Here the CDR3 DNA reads TGCGCCAGCAGCGGAGGGGCCTTGCTCCCACCAGATACGCAGTATTTT. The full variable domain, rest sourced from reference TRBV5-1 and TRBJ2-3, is KAGVTQTPRYLIKTRGQQVTLSCSPISGHRSVSWYQQTPGQGLQFLFEYFSETQRNKGNFPGRFSGRQFSNSRSEMNVSTLELGDSALYLCASSGGALLPPDTQYFGPGTRLTVL.

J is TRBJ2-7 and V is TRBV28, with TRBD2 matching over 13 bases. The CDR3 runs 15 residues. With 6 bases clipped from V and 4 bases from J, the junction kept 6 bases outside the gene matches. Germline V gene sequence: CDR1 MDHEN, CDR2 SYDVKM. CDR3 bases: TGTGCCAGCAGGTTGGGACTAGCGGGGTCGTACGAGCAGTACTTC. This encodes CASRLGLAGSYEQYF.

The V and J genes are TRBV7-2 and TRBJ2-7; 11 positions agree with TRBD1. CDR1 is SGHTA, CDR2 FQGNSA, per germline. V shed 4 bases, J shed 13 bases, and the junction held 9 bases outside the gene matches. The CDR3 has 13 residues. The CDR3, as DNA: TGTGCCAGCAGCTCGGACAGGGGGCAGGTCTTTTACTTC. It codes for CASSSDRGQVFYF.